This T cell receptor beta chain was recorded in a study of control samples from healthy donors and cancer patients. This clone was seen once. CDR1 is SNHLY and CDR2 is FYNNEI in the germline V gene. The CDR3 extends over 16 amino acids. The germline V and J ends were trimmed by 3 bases and 7 bases, with 19 bases remaining between them. Some clones are missing from TCRdb's copy, which holds only in-frame ones; the method was immunoSEQ multiplex PCR. The data show 100,000 to 130,000 clones, about 80% seen once. The chain combines TRBV2 with TRBJ2-4, with a possible D match to TRBD2 (6 bases). Sequenced: blood. This receptor was taken from a man between 18 and 35 years old in good health. The CDR3 reads CASSDQLAGGVNIQYF. CDR3 coding DNA: TGTGCCAGCAGTGATCAACTAGCCGGAGGGGTGAACATTCAGTACTTC.